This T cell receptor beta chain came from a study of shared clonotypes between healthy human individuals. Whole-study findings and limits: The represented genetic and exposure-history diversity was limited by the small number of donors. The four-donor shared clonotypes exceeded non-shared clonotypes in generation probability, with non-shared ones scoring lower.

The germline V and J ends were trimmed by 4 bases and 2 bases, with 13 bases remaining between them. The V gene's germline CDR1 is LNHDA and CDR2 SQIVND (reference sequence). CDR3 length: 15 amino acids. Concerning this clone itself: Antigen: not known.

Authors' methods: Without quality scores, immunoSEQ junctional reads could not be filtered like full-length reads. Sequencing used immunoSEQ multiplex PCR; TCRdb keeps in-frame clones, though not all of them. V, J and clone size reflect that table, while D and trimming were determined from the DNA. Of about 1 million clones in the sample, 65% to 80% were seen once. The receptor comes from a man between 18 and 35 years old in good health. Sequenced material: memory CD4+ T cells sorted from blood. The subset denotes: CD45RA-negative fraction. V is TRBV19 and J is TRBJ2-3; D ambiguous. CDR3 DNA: TGTGCCAGTAGTACCCGGCCCTACCCCACAGATACGCAGTATTTT. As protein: CASSTRPYPTDTQYF.